The rows below give T cell receptor beta chains drawn from one sample of a study of shared clonotypes between healthy human individuals. TCRdb's table, derived via immunoSEQ multiplex PCR, lists solely in-frame clones and lacks some. In the table there are approximately 500,000 clones, over 60% of which are singletons. What was sequenced was PBMCs. These receptors were taken from a woman in her thirties or forties in good health. Some clones in this sample may be carry-over from other donors' samples. The CDR3 runs from the conserved cysteine through the conserved F or W. D genes are given only for firm matches. For some rows the clone size is stated as once, few or many, or as a class when expanded; others skip it.

TGTGCCAGCAGCTTACTAGCGGGCGTTTACAATGAGCAGTTCTTC,CASSLLAGVYNEQFF,TRBJ2-1,few,TRBV5-6,TRBD2
TGCAGCGTTGACGGCGCGGGACAGGGGTTAGGCTACACCTTC,CSVDGAGQGLGYTF,TRBJ1-2,.,TRBV29-1,TRBD1
TGTGCCAGCAGCATTCCTTCGGGGACCGGGGAGCTGTTTTTT,CASSIPSGTGELFF,TRBJ2-2,.,TRBV7-8,.
TGTGCCAGCAGTTACGCCGGGGGTGAGGGCTACACCTTC,CASSYAGGEGYTF,TRBJ1-2,.,TRBV6-6,.
TGTGCCTGGAGTTTTCCCCTAGGCTCAAGCAATCAGCCCCAGCATTTT,CAWSFPLGSSNQPQHF,TRBJ1-5,.,TRBV30,.
TGCAGCGTTGAGATTAGCGGGAAGGATACGCAGTATTTT,CSVEISGKDTQYF,TRBJ2-3,few,TRBV29-1,TRBD2
TGCAGCGTTGAAGAGGGGGCGCGGTACGAGCAGTACTTC,CSVEEGARYEQYF,TRBJ2-7,.,TRBV29-1,.
TGTGCCTGGAGCCAACTCGGCAGCCCTACCTACGAGCAGTACTTC,CAWSQLGSPTYEQYF,TRBJ2-7,.,TRBV30,.
TGTGCCACCAGCAGAGATAGGGGTCCCTACGAGCAGTACTTC,CATSRDRGPYEQYF,TRBJ2-7,.,TRBV15,.
TGTGCCAGCAGTGGGACAGTGGGAGAGACCCAGTACTTC,CASSGTVGETQYF,TRBJ2-5,.,TRBV6-5,TRBD1
TGTGCCAGCAGCCGGGCGGGATACGAGCAGTACTTC,CASSRAGYEQYF,TRBJ2-7,.,TRBV5-4,.
TGTGCCAGCAGCCAGGGACTAGCGGGAAACAATGAGCAGTTCTTC,CASSQGLAGNNEQFF,TRBJ2-1,.,TRBV11-2,TRBD2
TGTGCCAGCTCACCTGCCACTGAAGCTTTCTTT,CASSPATEAFF,TRBJ1-1,few,TRBV18,.
TGCGCCAGCAGCCGGGGGCGCCAAGAGACCCAGTACTTC,CASSRGRQETQYF,TRBJ2-5,.,TRBV5-1,.
TGTGCCAGCAGTTCAGGGGGCGGGGAGACCCAGTACTTC,CASSSGGGETQYF,TRBJ2-5,few,TRBV28,TRBD1
TGTGCCACCAGCAGAGATCGAGGGACCCAGTACTTC,CATSRDRGTQYF,TRBJ2-5,.,TRBV15,.
TGTGCCAGTAGTGTCAGCGGGACGGCGGGTGAGCAGTTCTTC,CASSVSGTAGEQFF,TRBJ2-1,.,TRBV19,TRBD2
TGTGCCAGCAGCCCCCCCCAGGGTTCCTACGAGCAGTACTTC,CASSPPQGSYEQYF,TRBJ2-7,.,TRBV28,.
TGTGCCAGCAGCCTTCGCAGTAGCAATCAGCCCCAGCATTTT,CASSLRSSNQPQHF,TRBJ1-5,.,TRBV7-2,.
TGTGCCAGCAGTTCAAACAATCAGCCCCAGCATTTT,CASSSNNQPQHF,TRBJ1-5,.,TRBV28,.
TGTGCCAGCAGCTTAAATCGGGGAGGCACTGAAGCTTTCTTT,CASSLNRGGTEAFF,TRBJ1-1,.,TRBV11-2,.
TGTGCCAGCAGTTCCGGGACTAGCGGGAGGGCTGGGACCCAGTACTTC,CASSSGTSGRAGTQYF,TRBJ2-5,.,TRBV27,TRBD2
TGTGCCAGCAGCATGACAGGGACTGGAAACACCATATATTTT,CASSMTGTGNTIYF,TRBJ1-3,.,TRBV5-5,TRBD1
TGCAGCGTTGAAAATGATGGAGGGCCAGAGACCCAGTACTTC,CSVENDGGPETQYF,TRBJ2-5,.,TRBV29-1,.